The source of this T cell receptor (beta chain) is a study of blood T cell repertoires in COVID-19. In its sample, this clone was seen once. Losses at the gene ends were 5 bases for V and 3 bases for J; bases not matched to a gene: 8. Per germline, CDR1 SGHTA and CDR2 FQGNSA. The CDR3 sequence is 16 residues long. Profiled with immunoSEQ multiplex PCR; TCRdb holds only in-frame clones, not every one. The repertoire includes about 160,000 clones, approximately 84% of them detected once, and roughly 1% sits in the top ten. The sequence was obtained from a middle-aged man with acute or convalescent COVID-19. The specimen sequenced was peripheral blood. The chain combines TRBV7-2 with TRBJ2-2; 8 bases fit TRBD1. The CDR3 DNA is TGTGCCAGCAGCCCACAGGGGGGAGGTGACACCGGGGAGCTGTTTTTT. Amino acids: CASSPQGGGDTGELFF.